Shown below are 21 T cell receptor beta chains from a single sample sequenced in a study of cytomegalovirus exposure and HLA in healthy donors. The PCR contained 60 Vbeta and 13 Jbeta primers. Produced via immunoSEQ multiplex PCR; TCRdb's table is partial and in-frame only. The sample shows roughly 75,000 clones, around 84% of them seen only once. The source material was PBMCs. These receptors all come from a man between 65 and 79 years old in good health and CMV-seropositive.

The chain joins TRBV6-5 to TRBJ2-7; 10 bases are a match to TRBD2. The length of the CDR3 is 15 residues. V trimming: 6 bases; J trimming: 2 bases; junction bases outside the gene matches: 7. Germline V gene sequence: CDR1 MNHEY, CDR2 SVGAGI. The CDR3 here is CASRGGLATTYEQYF. In nucleotides, the CDR3 is TGTGCCAGCAGGGGGGGACTAGCGACCACCTACGAGCAGTACTTC.

V usage is TRBV7-9 and J usage is TRBJ2-5, with 12 bases lining up with TRBD2. The J call may be mistaken, given a closer DNA end match to TRBJ2-7. The CDR3 is 15 residues long. Germline V lookup: CDR1 SEHNR, CDR2 FQNEAQ (reference sequence). Here the CDR3 DNA reads TGTGCCAGCAGCGTACTAGCGGGGGGTGCCTACGAGCAGTACTTC. The encoded protein is CASSVLAGGAYEQYF.

The J gene is TRBJ2-1, the V gene TRBV4-3, with 10 bases identical to TRBD2. V was clipped by 0 bases and J by 5 bases; unmatched bases: 4. The CDR3 is 16 amino acids. Germline CDR1 and CDR2: LGHNA and YSLEER. In DNA form, the CDR3 reads TGCGCCAGCAGCCAAGAAACTAGCGGGGCCCACAATGAGCAGTTCTTC. Its translation is CASSQETSGAHNEQFF.

This clone was detected a few times. The rearrangement uses TRBV5-8 and TRBJ2-6; 7 nucleotides align to TRBD1. Germline V CDR1 and CDR2: SGHTS, YDEGEE. This CDR3 contains 17 residues. Trimming at V came to 0 bases and at J to 0 bases, leaving 3 bases not matched to a gene. In nucleotides, the CDR3 is TGTGCCAGCAGCTTGGTGGGACAGAGCTCTGGGGCCAACGTCCTGACTTTC. Protein product: CASSLVGQSSGANVLTF.

This chain joins TRBV27 and TRBJ2-1, with D possibly TRBD2 on 5 matching bases. Germline V lookup: CDR1 MNHEY, CDR2 SMNVEV (reference sequence). Deletions cut 8 bases from V and 8 bases from J, with 16 bases between. This CDR3 is built from 13 residues. As DNA, the CDR3 is TGTGCCAGCCGGACTCCTTTTTTGGATGAGCAGTTCTTC. Protein product: CASRTPFLDEQFF.

This chain uses TRBV2 with TRBJ1-1; 9 bases align to TRBD1. Looked up from germline, CDR1 is SNHLY and CDR2 is FYNNEI. Trimming cost V 4 bases and J 2 bases; bases outside gene matches: 2. This CDR3 comprises 14 residues. The CDR3 here is CASSGTGANTEAFF. As DNA, the CDR3 is TGTGCCAGCAGTGGGACAGGGGCCAACACTGAAGCTTTCTTT.

The chain employs TRBV23-1 and TRBJ2-5; 7 nucleotides align to TRBD2. TRBV23-1 is assigned to the ORF class and has an uncertain function. This CDR3 has 17 amino acids. V trimming: 2 bases; J trimming: 2 bases; junction bases outside the gene matches: 11. The CDR3 DNA sequence: TGCGCCAGCAGTCAAATCTCGCGGGAGAAGAAACAAGAGACCCAGTACTTC. Its translation is CASSQISREKKQETQYF.

The rearrangement links TRBV6-1 to TRBJ1-2; the D gene is possibly TRBD1 (6 bases). The CDR3 contains 14 residues. V was pared by 4 bases and J by 5 bases, with 14 bases between. Germline V lookup: CDR1 MNHNS, CDR2 SASEGT. In nucleotides, the CDR3 is TGTGCCAGCAGTGGGGGGGGCGACTGGTATGGCTACACCTTC. Amino acids: CASSGGGDWYGYTF.

A few counts support this clone. The rearrangement links TRBV4-1 to TRBJ1-6; 7 bases match TRBD1. The CDR3 consists of 16 residues. J lost 3 bases, V lost 0 bases, and 2 bases had no gene match. Germline CDR1 MGHRA, CDR2 YSYEKL. The DNA of the CDR3 is TGCGCCAGCAGCCAAGAAGGGGGCGGCTATAATTCACCCCTCCACTTT. As protein: CASSQEGGGYNSPLHF.

The chain employs TRBV6-5 and TRBJ2-7; 8 nucleotides agree with TRBD1. Germline V gene data show CDR1 as MNHEY and CDR2 as SVGAGI. The CDR3 totals 16 residues. The V gene end was trimmed by 1 base and the J gene end by 0 bases; junction bases not matched to a gene: 5. The CDR3 protein is CASSYFGTGASYEQYF. The CDR3 DNA sequence: TGTGCCAGCAGTTACTTCGGGACAGGAGCCTCCTACGAGCAGTACTTC.

J is TRBJ1-4 and V is TRBV4-3, with 7 bases matching TRBD1. There are 13 residues in the CDR3. The V and J ends lost 3 bases and 7 bases, in that order; junction bases with no gene match: 2. Germline V lookup: CDR1 LGHNA, CDR2 YSLEER. DNA of the CDR3: TGCGCCAGCAGCCATGGACAGGCTGAAAAACTGTTTTTT. This gives the protein CASSHGQAEKLFF.

V is TRBV11-2 and J is TRBJ1-4; possibly TRBD1 for D (6 bases). This CDR3 region has 12 residues. The ends were cut back, 0 bases at V and 10 bases at J, with 6 bases in the middle. Germline CDR1 and CDR2: SGHAT and FQNNGV. The CDR3 region has the DNA TGTGCCAGCAGCTTAGAAGGGGGAAAACTGTTTTTT. This codes for CASSLEGGKLFF. Full variable domain (outside the CDR3, taken from reference TRBV11-2 and TRBJ1-4): EAGVAQSPRYKIIEKRQSVAFWCNPISGHATLYWYQQILGQGPKLLIQFQNNGVVDDSQLPKDRFSAERLKGVDSTLKIQPAKLEDSAVYLCASSLEGGKLFFGSGTQLSVL.

This clone was found once. The V gene is TRBV25-1, the J gene TRBJ1-6; no definite D call. The V gene's germline CDR1 is MGHDK and CDR2 SYGVNS. V dropped 6 bases and J dropped 1 base, with 10 bases sitting between them. The CDR3 consists of 15 residues. CDR3 nucleotide sequence: TGTGCCAGCAGGGCTGACATATCCTATAATTCACCCCTCCACTTT. This sequence encodes CASRADISYNSPLHF.

The chain links TRBV4-2 to TRBJ2-7; D uncertain. The CDR3 sequence is 11 residues long. Trimming removed 11 bases from V and 0 bases from J, with 8 bases in between. Germline V gene data show CDR1 as LGHNA and CDR2 as YNFKEQ. CDR3 sequence: CAPKLSYEQYF. In DNA, the CDR3 is TGTGCCCCAAAACTCTCCTACGAGCAGTACTTC.

The genes are TRBV28 and TRBJ1-1, with TRBD1 matching 7 bases. This CDR3 spans 15 amino acids. After removal of 8 bases from V and 4 bases from J, the junction contained 13 bases not matched to a gene. Per the germline V gene, CDR1 is MDHEN and CDR2 is SYDVKM. The CDR3, as DNA: TGTGCCAGCCGTAGGGACAGCACCTTGGGCACTGAAGCTTTCTTT. Its translation is CASRRDSTLGTEAFF.

The V gene is TRBV6-1, the J gene TRBJ1-2; D might be TRBD1 (5 bases). V lost 10 bases and J lost 5, with 23 bases in between. There are 15 residues in the CDR3. Germline CDR1 is MNHNS and CDR2 is SASEGT. CDR3: CATRLGRGVWYGYTF. In DNA form, the CDR3 reads TGTGCCACCAGACTCGGACGGGGGGTTTGGTATGGCTACACCTTC.

The rearrangement links TRBV4-1 to TRBJ1-5; no reliable D call. The germline gives CDR1 MGHRA, CDR2 YSYEKL. The CDR3 extends over 15 amino acids. V lost 2 bases and J lost 6, with 14 bases in between. The CDR3 nucleotides read TGCGCCAGCAGCCAATCCGGGTACGTCGGTCAGCCCCAGCATTTT. This gives the protein CASSQSGYVGQPQHF.

The chain carries TRBV11-2 and TRBJ2-1; maybe TRBD2 (6 bases). Looked up from germline, CDR1 is SGHAT and CDR2 is FQNNGV. This CDR3 is 14 amino acids long. Trimming pared 5 bases from V and 7 bases from J, leaving 15 bases between. CDR3 sequence reads: CASSQGRRDNEQFF. The CDR3 region has the DNA TGTGCCAGCAGCCAAGGGCGGAGGGATAATGAGCAGTTCTTC.

The chain employs TRBV4-1 and TRBJ1-5; TRBD1 aligns across 7 bases. The CDR3 extends over 16 amino acids. Germline V gene lookup returns CDR1 MGHRA and CDR2 YSYEKL. Trimming removed 3 bases from V and 3 bases from J; junction bases left unmatched: 8. CDR3 nucleotide sequence: TGCGCCAGCAGCCAGGTAGGGACAGTGATCAATCAGCCCCAGCATTTT. Translated: CASSQVGTVINQPQHF.

This clone was observed once. This CDR3 is CASSLAANTGELFF. The CDR3 nucleotides read TGTGCCAGCAGCTTGGCAGCGAACACCGGGGAGCTGTTTTTT. The chain links TRBV5-6 to TRBJ2-2, with D hard to call. CDR1 is SGHDT and CDR2 is YYEEEE in the germline V gene. V was cut by 0 bases and J by 0 bases, with 3 bases left in between. CDR3 length: 14 residues.

The rearrangement joins TRBV5-4 to TRBJ2-7; unclear D gene. Between the trimmed V and J ends, which lost 3 bases and 1 base, there was a span of 11 bases. This CDR3 contains 14 residues. The V gene's germline CDR1 is SGHNT and CDR2 YYREEE (reference sequence). The CDR3 region has the DNA TGTGCCAGCAGCTACGACTTCCGTTCCTACGAGCAGTACTTC. The encoded protein is CASSYDFRSYEQYF.